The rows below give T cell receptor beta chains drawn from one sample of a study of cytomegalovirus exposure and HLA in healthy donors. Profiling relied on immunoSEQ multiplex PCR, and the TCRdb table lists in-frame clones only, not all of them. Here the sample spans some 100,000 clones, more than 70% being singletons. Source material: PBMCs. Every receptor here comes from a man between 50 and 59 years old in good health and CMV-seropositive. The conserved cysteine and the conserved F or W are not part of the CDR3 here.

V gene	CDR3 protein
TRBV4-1	ASSQDPSGRKAYEQY
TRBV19	ASSVTRGTEAF
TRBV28	ATFGPQAGLAAYNEQF
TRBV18	ASSQQWNNEQF
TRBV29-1	SALAGSKTQY
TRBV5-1	ASSDRMNTEAF
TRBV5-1	ASSFSSQGTDTQY
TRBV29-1	SVTVMNTEAF
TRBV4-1	ASSLRTAMNTEAF
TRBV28	ASSLGSRVTNEKLF
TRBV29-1	SVEDWPGRDGETQY
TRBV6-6	ASSYRTGYEQY
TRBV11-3	ASSFPGTGGGSYEQY
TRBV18	ASSPLVGGNSPLH
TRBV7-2	ASNRGWGEKLF
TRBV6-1	ASSFRQGRHQPQH
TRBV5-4	ASSTGEAPGNEKLF
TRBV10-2	ASRPRGAEKLF
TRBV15	ATSREEDRGTEDEQY
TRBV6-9	ASTHLSGSGKEQF
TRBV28	ASSSPDTTYEQY
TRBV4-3	ASSQESGGSTQY
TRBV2	ASSTPPGQARFGGYT
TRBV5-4	ASSLGLEGVSYGYT
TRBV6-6	ASSYAGYGYGYT